The following is a T cell receptor beta chain sequence with its context. This CDR3 spans 16 amino acids. The germline CDR1 and CDR2 sequences are MGHRA and YSYEKL. V shed 0 bases and J shed 9 bases, with 15 bases lying between them. The sample is drawn from a study of blood T cell repertoires in COVID-19. On the study more broadly: Sources were T cells, B-cell-depleted T cells, or PBMCs; the material itself was cDNA or gDNA.

Produced via immunoSEQ multiplex PCR; TCRdb's table is partial and in-frame only. The profile shows roughly 280,000 clones, around 87% of them singletons. The sequence was collected from an older woman with COVID-19, enrolled during active disease. Sequencing used peripheral blood. V usage is TRBV4-1 and J usage is TRBJ1-6; D unresolved. CDR3 DNA: TGCGCCAGCAGCCAAGAGGACCGGTATGGAGGTTCACCCCTCCACTTT. Its translation is CASSQEDRYGGSPLHF.